The 19 T cell receptor beta chains below come from one sample, sequenced in a study of blood T cell repertoires in COVID-19. Clones were read by immunoSEQ multiplex PCR, and TCRdb kept only the in-frame ones, dropping some. The data show 300,000 or so clones, with nearly 90% seen just once and around 5.9% held by the top ten. Sequenced material: PBMCs or T cells enriched from blood (not recorded which). These receptors originate from a woman younger than 45 who had recovered from COVID-19.

The chain employs TRBV9 and TRBJ1-3, with D maybe TRBD1 (5 bases). The V end lost 0 bases, the J end lost 2 bases, and 15 bases lay between the germline ends. The CDR3 has 17 residues. In germline, CDR1 is SGDLS, CDR2 YYNGEE. CDR3 region: CASSVGEGRGPGNTIYF. The CDR3 DNA sequence: TGTGCCAGCAGCGTAGGGGAAGGGAGGGGCCCTGGAAACACCATATATTTT.

The V call is TRBV6-2 or TRBV6-3, the J call TRBJ2-7, with D possibly matching TRBD2 (6 bases). V lost 6 bases to trimming and J lost 3 bases, with 18 bases between them. From germline, CDR1 is MNHEY and CDR2 SVGEGT. This CDR3 spans 15 amino acids. The CDR3 loop is CASSPGGESIYEQYF. CDR3 coding DNA: TGTGCCAGCAGCCCCGGAGGGGAGAGTATCTACGAGCAGTACTTC.

V is TRBV12-3 or TRBV12-4 and J is TRBJ1-1; D is possibly TRBD1 (5 bases). There are 13 residues in the CDR3. Trimming stripped 3 bases from V and 6 bases from J, with 11 bases between. CDR3 sequence reads: CASSFAGTSEAFF. The DNA for the CDR3 is TGTGCCAGCAGTTTTGCAGGGACTTCTGAAGCTTTCTTT.

The chain employs TRBV7-8 and TRBJ1-1; D is unresolved. This CDR3 is 14 amino acids long. Trimming pared 5 bases from V and 1 base from J, leaving 11 bases between. CDR1 and CDR2 (germline): SGHVS, FQNEAQ. As DNA, the CDR3 is TGTGCCAGCAGCGGCACACCAGGGAACACTGAAGCTTTCTTT. Protein: CASSGTPGNTEAFF.

DNA for the CDR3: TGTGCCAGCATCATATCGGTATCCCCCACCTACGAGCAGTACTTC. It is translated as CASIISVSPTYEQYF. This chain connects TRBV6-5 to TRBJ2-7; D not resolved. CDR1 is MNHEY, CDR2 SVGAGI, per germline. CDR3 length: 15 amino acids. Trimming shortened V by 7 bases and J by 2 bases, and 18 bases separated the two germline ends.

CDR3 nucleotides: TGTGCCTGGAGTGGAGAGGGGGCCCCCTACGAGCAGTACTTC. As protein: CAWSGEGAPYEQYF. The chain carries TRBV30 and TRBJ2-7; 7 positions match TRBD1. V lost 1 base to trimming and J lost 2 bases; unmatched junction nucleotides: 5. Germline CDR1 and CDR2: GTSNPN and SVGIG (reference sequence). The CDR3 has 14 residues. Combining the CDR3 with reference TRBV30 and TRBJ2-7 gives the whole variable domain SQTIHQWPATLVQPVGSPLSLECTVEGTSNPNLYWYRQAAGRGLQLLFYSVGIGQISSEVPQNLSASRPQDRQFILSSKKLLLSDSGFYLCAWSGEGAPYEQYFGPGTRLTVT.

CDR3 residues: CASSPGTGSGNTIYF. In DNA, the CDR3 is TGTGCCAGCAGCCCGGGGACAGGGTCCGGAAACACCATATATTTT. The chain uses TRBV5-6 and TRBJ1-3, with TRBD1 identical over 9 bases. Germline CDR1 and CDR2: SGHDT and YYEEEE. The V gene end was trimmed by 4 bases and the J gene end by 4 bases; junction bases not matched to a gene: 6. The CDR3 runs to 15 residues.

This rearrangement joins TRBV19 to TRBJ1-2, with D possibly matching TRBD1 (6 bases). CDR3 length: 13 residues. Between the trimmed V and J ends, which lost 3 bases and 4 bases, there was a span of 9 bases. Germline V gives CDR1 LNHDA, CDR2 SQIVND (reference sequence). In nucleotides, the CDR3 is TGTGCCAGTAGTATGGACAGTCCCTATGGCTACACCTTC. Translated, it gives CASSMDSPYGYTF.

The CDR3 DNA follows: TGCGCCAGCAGTGTCTCAGGGCTAGATACGCAGTATTTT. Its protein is CASSVSGLDTQYF. The chain couples TRBV10-1 to TRBJ2-3; D is perhaps TRBD1 (5 bases). This CDR3 comprises 13 residues. Trimming stripped 4 bases from V and 5 bases from J, with 10 bases between. The germline V gene has CDR1 WNHNN and CDR2 SYGVQD (reference sequence).

This clone was observed a single time. The chain is built from TRBV6-5 and TRBJ1-5; 9 nucleotides match TRBD1. CDR3 length equals 15 residues. Trimming took 6 bases from V and 2 from J; bases not matched to a gene: 5. The germline CDR1 and CDR2 sequences are MNHEY and SVGAGI. The CDR3 sequence is CASRTGGAGNQPQHF. The CDR3 DNA follows: TGTGCCAGCAGAACAGGGGGCGCCGGCAATCAGCCCCAGCATTTT.

The V and J genes are TRBV29-1 and TRBJ1-1; D not certain. The CDR3 sequence is 13 residues long. Germline V CDR1 and CDR2: SQVTM, ANQGSEA. V lost 4 bases and J 0 bases, leaving 9 bases between the germline ends. Here the CDR3 reads CSVGGSLNTEAFF. For the CDR3, the DNA is TGCAGCGTTGGCGGCAGCTTGAACACTGAAGCTTTCTTT.

This CDR3 is CASSIRASGGAGELFF. Written as DNA, the CDR3 is TGTGCCAGTAGTATCCGGGCCTCCGGAGGGGCCGGGGAGCTGTTTTTT. This sequence joins TRBV19 and TRBJ2-2; D is possibly TRBD2 (6 bases). This CDR3 has 16 amino acids. The V end lost 3 bases, the J end lost 6 bases, and 17 bases lay between the germline ends. CDR1 LNHDA and CDR2 SQIVND come from the germline V gene (reference sequence).

This clone was counted a few times. The rearrangement uses TRBV10-1 and TRBJ2-7; 9 bases agree with TRBD1. Germline V lookup: CDR1 WNHNN, CDR2 SYGVQD (reference sequence). V trimming: 3 bases; J trimming: 0 bases; junction bases outside the gene matches: 3. The CDR3 loop spans 15 amino acids. DNA for the CDR3: TGCGCCAGCAGTGATCCGGGACAGGGCTCCTACGAGCAGTACTTC. As protein: CASSDPGQGSYEQYF.

The V call is TRBV15, the J call TRBJ1-6, with 9 bases aligning to TRBD1. After removal of 1 base from V and 7 bases from J, the junction contained 5 bases not matched to a gene. The V gene's germline CDR1 is LNHNV and CDR2 YYDKDF (reference sequence). The CDR3 contains 16 residues. CDR3 nucleotides: TGTGCCACCAGCAGAGTAATAGGGACAGGGAATTCACCCCTCCACTTT. It translates to CATSRVIGTGNSPLHF.

This clone was seen only once. The chain carries TRBV18 and TRBJ2-6, with 9 bases aligning to TRBD1. Unmatched junction bases numbered 3, after V lost 3 bases and J lost 3 bases. CDR3 length: 16 residues. From germline, CDR1 is KGHSH and CDR2 LQKENI. The CDR3 loop is CASSPTGGGGANVLTF. CDR3 DNA: TGTGCCAGCTCACCGACAGGGGGAGGTGGGGCCAACGTCCTGACTTTC. Full variable domain (missing parts from reference TRBV18 and TRBJ2-6): NAGVMQNPRHLVRRRGQEARLRCSPMKGHSHVYWYRQLPEEGLKFMVYLQKENIIDESGMPKERFSAEFPKEGPSILRIQQVVRGDSAAYFCASSPTGGGGANVLTFGAGSRLTVL.

This clone appeared a single time. The V and J genes are TRBV12-5 and TRBJ1-1; 9 bases match TRBD1. The V and J ends lost 0 bases and 3 bases, in that order; junction bases with no gene match: 5. The CDR3 loop spans 16 amino acids. Germline V gives CDR1 LGHNT, CDR2 FRNRAP. As DNA, the CDR3 is TGTGCTAGTGGTTTGGTACGGGGACAGGGTGACACTGAAGCTTTCTTT. Translated, it gives CASGLVRGQGDTEAFF.

The chain uses TRBV15 and TRBJ1-2; unclear D gene. Germline-derived CDR1 and CDR2 are LNHNV and YYDKDF (reference sequence). The CDR3 contains 17 residues. With 4 bases removed from V and 0 bases from J, the gap between germline ends came to 18 bases. Here the CDR3 reads CATSTSVSDETNYGYTF. The CDR3 nucleotides are TGTGCCACCAGCACCTCCGTTTCAGATGAAACTAACTATGGCTACACCTTC.

The chain joins TRBV19 to TRBJ2-7, with 7 bases fitting TRBD1. V lost 2 bases to trimming and J lost 2 bases; unmatched junction nucleotides: 6. Germline V gene data show CDR1 as LNHDA and CDR2 as SQIVND (reference sequence). This CDR3 region has 15 residues. DNA for the CDR3: TGTGCCAGTAGTATATTTGCACAGGGGCCCTACGAGCAGTACTTC. Its protein product is CASSIFAQGPYEQYF.

The chain has TRBV7-9 and TRBJ1-5, with D perhaps matching TRBD1 (5 bases). The V and J ends lost 5 bases and 0 bases respectively, with 11 bases between them. CDR3 length: 15 amino acids. Germline V gene sequence: CDR1 SEHNR, CDR2 FQNEAQ (reference sequence). CDR3 sequence reads: CASSAGTGSNQPQHF. The CDR3 nucleotides are TGTGCCAGCAGCGCGGGGACCGGTAGCAATCAGCCCCAGCATTTT.